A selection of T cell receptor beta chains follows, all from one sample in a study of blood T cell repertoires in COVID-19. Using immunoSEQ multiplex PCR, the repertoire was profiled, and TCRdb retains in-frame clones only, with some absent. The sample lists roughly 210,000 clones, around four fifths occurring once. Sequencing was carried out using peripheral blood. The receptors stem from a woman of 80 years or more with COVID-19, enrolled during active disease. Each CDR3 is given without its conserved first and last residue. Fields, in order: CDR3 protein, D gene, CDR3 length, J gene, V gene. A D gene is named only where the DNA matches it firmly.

ASSQIFGQGGELF - 13 TRBJ2-2 TRBV4-3
ASSSKGGGGTNYGYT - 15 TRBJ1-2 TRBV7-2
ASSARDREI TRBD1 9 TRBJ2-1 TRBV28
ASSPGTRGNTIY - 12 TRBJ1-3 TRBV28
ASSRGGALADTQY TRBD2 13 TRBJ2-3 TRBV30
ASRTQGYEQY - 10 TRBJ2-7 TRBV28
SVEVFGTDTQY - 11 TRBJ2-3 TRBV29-1
ASTHGDESQPQH - 12 TRBJ1-5 TRBV7-9
ASSVSDYTEAF - 11 TRBJ1-1 TRBV9
ASDTANTEAF - 10 TRBJ1-1 TRBV28
ASSGIGQEKLF - 11 TRBJ1-4 TRBV2
ASSLDRPYGYT TRBD1 11 TRBJ1-2 TRBV5-6
ASSPEAVTNYGYT - 13 TRBJ1-2 TRBV18
ASSLRGRSHGYT - 12 TRBJ1-2 TRBV28
SATSRGGYT - 9 TRBJ1-2 TRBV20-1
ASSRGCSYEQY - 11 TRBJ2-7 TRBV21-1
ASSLDTAYNQPQH - 13 TRBJ1-5 TRBV7-8
ASRGGTGGPDTQY TRBD1 13 TRBJ2-3 TRBV5-1
AIRIAGAGYEQY TRBD2 12 TRBJ2-7 TRBV10-3
SAESLYEQY - 9 TRBJ2-7 TRBV20-1